A single sample is the source of the 29 T cell receptor beta chains below, sequenced in a study of blood T cell repertoires in COVID-19. The repertoire was sequenced with immunoSEQ multiplex PCR; TCRdb's copy has only in-frame clones and lacks some. Here the sample spans hundreds of thousands of clones, about 90% being singletons. Input material: peripheral blood. The receptors come from a woman aged 25-40 years who had recovered from COVID-19.

The V gene is TRBV4-1, the J gene TRBJ2-1; unclear D gene. CDR3 size: 14 residues. CDR1 and CDR2 from the germline V gene are MGHRA and YSYEKL. V shed 1 base and J shed 3 bases, with 7 bases lying between them. DNA of the CDR3: TGCGCCAGCAGCCAAGGACTGTTCTACAATGAGCAGTTCTTC. Its protein is CASSQGLFYNEQFF.

The rearrangement joins TRBV11-2 to TRBJ2-7, with D tentatively TRBD1 (6 bases). The CDR3 is 15 amino acids. V lost 3 bases and J lost 2, with 14 bases in between. Germline CDR1 reads SGHAT; CDR2 reads FQNNGV. CDR3 loop: CASSLIQGIPYEQYF. The CDR3 region has the DNA TGTGCCAGCAGCTTGATTCAGGGGATACCCTACGAGCAGTACTTC.

The V gene is TRBV5-1, the J gene TRBJ1-6, with 7 positions matching TRBD1. This CDR3 comprises 16 residues. Looked up from germline, CDR1 is SGHRS and CDR2 is YFSETQ. Germline trimming cut 4 bases from V and 0 bases from J; bases unmatched to any gene: 4. Written as DNA, the CDR3 is TGCGCCAGCAGCCCACAGGGGAGCTCCTATAATTCACCCCTCCACTTT. Amino acid sequence: CASSPQGSSYNSPLHF. Supplemented by reference TRBV5-1 and TRBJ1-6, the full variable domain reads KAGVTQTPRYLIKTRGQQVTLSCSPISGHRSVSWYQQTPGQGLQFLFEYFSETQRNKGNFPGRFSGRQFSNSRSEMNVSTLELGDSALYLCASSPQGSSYNSPLHFGNGTRLTVT.

The genes are TRBV4-3 and TRBJ2-3; D unresolved. Germline V gene lookup returns CDR1 LGHNA and CDR2 YSLEER. The V end was cut by 0 bases, the J end by 5 bases, with 9 bases between. The CDR3 loop spans 14 amino acids. The CDR3 here is CASSQETGGDTQYF. DNA of the CDR3: TGCGCCAGCAGCCAAGAGACTGGTGGAGATACGCAGTATTTT.

Here the CDR3 DNA reads TGTGCCAGCAGCGACAGGGGTCATTCACCCCTCCACTTT. It encodes CASSDRGHSPLHF. This chain connects TRBV11-2 to TRBJ1-6, with 8 bases matching TRBD1. The germline V gene encodes CDR1 SGHAT and CDR2 FQNNGV. The CDR3 totals 13 residues. V lost 5 bases to trimming and J lost 8 bases; unmatched junction nucleotides: 2.

V usage is TRBV5-1 and J usage is TRBJ2-1, with 11 nucleotides matching TRBD2. The trim removed 2 bases at V and 4 bases at J, leaving 2 bases unmatched. The CDR3 consists of 15 residues. Germline V gene lookup returns CDR1 SGHRS and CDR2 YFSETQ. In DNA form, the CDR3 reads TGCGCCAGCAGCTTCATAGCGGGGGGGTACAATGAGCAGTTCTTC. Amino acids: CASSFIAGGYNEQFF.

The CDR3 reads CASSLGGKRDTQYF. As DNA, the CDR3 is TGTGCCAGCAGCTTAGGGGGCAAGAGAGATACGCAGTATTTT. The J gene is TRBJ2-3, the V gene TRBV11-3; the D gene is possibly TRBD1 (5 bases). V dropped 1 base and J dropped 5 bases, with 10 bases sitting between them. The CDR3 loop spans 14 amino acids. CDR1 is SGHNT, CDR2 YENEEA, per germline.

This chain joins TRBV28 and TRBJ2-7, with D unresolved. The germline CDR1 and CDR2 sequences are MDHEN and SYDVKM. This CDR3 is 13 amino acids long. Trimming stripped 8 bases from V and 4 bases from J, with 15 bases between. The CDR3 spells CASSLFGGYEQYF. In nucleotides, the CDR3 is TGTGCCAGCTCCCTCTTTGGCGGTTACGAGCAGTACTTC.

The J gene is TRBJ2-3, the V gene TRBV5-1; tentative D call: TRBD1 (6 bases). Trimming shortened V by 0 bases and J by 1 base, and 9 bases separated the two germline ends. The CDR3 runs 15 residues. Germline CDR1 is SGHRS and CDR2 is YFSETQ. The CDR3 loop reads CASSLEDSRTDTQYF. CDR3 in DNA: TGCGCCAGCAGCTTGGAGGACAGCCGCACAGATACGCAGTATTTT.

This chain joins TRBV7-2 and TRBJ1-5; D remains unclear. The CDR3 is made up of 15 amino acids. Trimming took off 1 base at V and 6 bases at J, with 13 bases between the two ends. The germline CDR1 and CDR2 sequences are SGHTA and FQGNSA. In nucleotides, the CDR3 is TGTGCCAGCAGCTTAGGCCCCCTCAGAGGTCAGCCCCAGCATTTT. Residues: CASSLGPLRGQPQHF.

The sample holds one count of this clone. The chain carries TRBV5-1 and TRBJ2-1; tentative D call: TRBD1 (5 bases). Germline V gene sequence: CDR1 SGHRS, CDR2 YFSETQ. V dropped 0 bases and J dropped 10 bases, with 8 bases sitting between them. The CDR3 is 12 amino acids. The CDR3 spells CASSLGQPEQFF. For the CDR3, the DNA is TGCGCCAGCAGCTTGGGACAGCCAGAGCAGTTCTTC.

The V gene is TRBV5-6, the J gene TRBJ2-3; a weak D match, TRBD2 (6 bases). The V end lost 2 bases, the J end lost 2 bases, and 12 bases lay between the germline ends. The CDR3 runs to 15 residues. Germline CDR1 and CDR2: SGHDT and YYEEEE. The CDR3 sequence: CASSFSAGLTDTQYF. CDR3 DNA sequence: TGTGCCAGCAGCTTCTCCGCGGGGCTCACAGATACGCAGTATTTT.

The chain joins TRBV19 to TRBJ2-1; D is possibly TRBD2 (7 bases). Trimming cost V 1 base and J 5 bases, with 12 bases left between them. The length of the CDR3 is 15 residues. Per germline, CDR1 LNHDA and CDR2 SQIVND (reference sequence). CDR3: CASSIAAGADNEQFF. The DNA for the CDR3 is TGTGCCAGTAGTATAGCGGCGGGGGCCGACAATGAGCAGTTCTTC.

The chain couples TRBV2 to TRBJ1-5, with D maybe TRBD1 (6 bases). Trimming took off 1 base at V and 3 bases at J, with 7 bases between the two ends. There are 14 residues in the CDR3. Germline V gives CDR1 SNHLY, CDR2 FYNNEI. The CDR3 spells CASSEDRDNQPQHF. In DNA, the CDR3 is TGTGCCAGCAGTGAAGACAGGGACAATCAGCCCCAGCATTTT.

The chain uses TRBV4-1 and TRBJ2-1; 12 bases map to TRBD2. This CDR3 region has 18 residues. Losses at the gene ends were 1 base for V and 7 bases for J; bases not matched to a gene: 11. Germline assignment: CDR1 MGHRA and CDR2 YSYEKL. The CDR3, as DNA: TGCGCCAGCAGCCAAGTCGATTTTGGGCTAGCGGGAGGGAATGAGCAGTTCTTC. It codes for CASSQVDFGLAGGNEQFF.

The V call is TRBV5-1, the J call TRBJ2-5; no clear D gene. Germline assignment: CDR1 SGHRS and CDR2 YFSETQ. Trimming stripped 2 bases from V and 1 base from J, with 6 bases between. This CDR3 has 13 amino acids. The CDR3: CASSFPGQETQYF. As DNA, the CDR3 is TGCGCCAGCAGCTTCCCAGGCCAAGAGACCCAGTACTTC.

This chain joins TRBV7-2 and TRBJ2-7, with 7 nucleotides matching TRBD1. The CDR3 extends over 16 amino acids. CDR1 is SGHTA and CDR2 is FQGNSA in the germline V gene. J gave up 2 bases and V 3 bases, and 10 bases lay outside the gene matches. CDR3 region: CASSFDSSGTAYEQYF. As DNA, the CDR3 is TGTGCCAGCAGCTTTGATTCCTCCGGGACAGCCTACGAGCAGTACTTC.

V usage is TRBV30 and J usage is TRBJ1-4; D uncertain. Germline V gene lookup returns CDR1 GTSNPN and CDR2 SVGIG (reference sequence). There are 14 residues in the CDR3. The V and J ends lost 5 bases and 7 bases respectively, with 17 bases between them. CDR3 DNA: TGTGCCTGGTCCCCAGGCCACGGGAGTGAAAAACTGTTTTTT. Encoded protein: CAWSPGHGSEKLFF.

The V and J genes are TRBV10-1 and TRBJ2-2; TRBD1 agrees at 8 bases. Germline trimming cut 0 bases from V and 6 bases from J; bases unmatched to any gene: 3. The CDR3 is made up of 15 amino acids. CDR1 and CDR2 from the germline V gene are WNHNN and SYGVQD (reference sequence). The CDR3 protein is CASSESTGAAGELFF. In DNA, the CDR3 is TGCGCCAGCAGTGAGTCGACAGGGGCGGCCGGGGAGCTGTTTTTT.

V gene TRBV28 combines with J gene TRBJ2-7, with D possibly TRBD2 on 5 matching bases. Deletions cut 7 bases from V and 0 bases from J, with 13 bases between. CDR1 is MDHEN, CDR2 SYDVKM, per germline. The CDR3 spans 14 residues. CDR3 sequence: CASNLAESSYEQYF. The CDR3 DNA reads as TGTGCCAGCAACCTAGCCGAAAGCTCCTACGAGCAGTACTTC.

This chain connects TRBV20-1 to TRBJ2-1; 8 bases match TRBD2. The CDR3 has 11 residues. J gave up 15 bases and V 6 bases, and 10 bases lay outside the gene matches. CDR1 and CDR2 from the germline V gene are DFQATT and SNEGSKA (reference sequence). The chain's CDR3 is CSAPGGVPGFF. The CDR3 nucleotides are TGCAGTGCCCCCGGGGGGGTCCCCGGGTTCTTC.

The chain joins TRBV7-8 to TRBJ1-4; possible D gene TRBD1, 5 bases. The CDR3 length is 12 residues. Germline assignment: CDR1 SGHVS and CDR2 FQNEAQ. The ends were cut back, 5 bases at V and 16 bases at J, with 17 bases in the middle. The DNA for the CDR3 is TGTGCCAGCAGCCCAAGGGCGGGGGAACAGTTTTTT. It is translated as CASSPRAGEQFF.

The J gene is TRBJ1-3, the V gene TRBV28; 10 bases agree with TRBD1. This CDR3 has 14 residues. Trimming removed 6 bases from V and 7 bases from J; junction bases left unmatched: 6. Germline-derived CDR1 and CDR2 are MDHEN and SYDVKM. CDR3 residues: CASSDPGQGNTIYF. Here the CDR3 DNA reads TGTGCCAGCAGCGATCCGGGACAGGGGAACACCATATATTTT.

The rearrangement uses TRBV12-3 or TRBV12-4 and TRBJ1-2, with D hard to call. V was trimmed by 3 bases and J by 2 bases, leaving 7 bases between them. This CDR3 has 13 amino acids. The DNA for the CDR3 is TGTGCCAGCAGTTTGTCCAGGAACTATGGCTACACCTTC. Translated: CASSLSRNYGYTF.

CDR3 sequence: CASTEQAPSSGANVLTF. CDR3 coding DNA: TGTGCCAGCACCGAACAGGCGCCGAGCTCTGGGGCCAACGTCCTGACTTTC. The V and J genes are TRBV7-2 and TRBJ2-6, with D perhaps matching TRBD1 (5 bases). The CDR3 extends over 17 amino acids. Germline CDR1 reads SGHTA; CDR2 reads FQGNSA. Trimming took 7 bases from V and 0 from J, leaving 16 bases between them.

This sequence joins TRBV5-1 and TRBJ1-6, with TRBD1 as a possible D gene (6 bases). This CDR3 is built from 16 residues. With 1 base removed from V and 5 bases from J, the gap between germline ends came to 13 bases. Germline values: CDR1 SGHRS, CDR2 YFSETQ. In nucleotides, the CDR3 is TGCGCCAGCAGCTTGTTTCCAGGGGACGATAATTCACCCCTCCACTTT. This codes for CASSLFPGDDNSPLHF.

The V and J genes are TRBV7-2 and TRBJ2-7; D not resolved. CDR1 is SGHTA, CDR2 FQGNSA, per germline. Trimming took 8 bases from V and 2 from J, leaving 16 bases between them. CDR3 length: 14 residues. The CDR3 is CASSRIAQTYEQYF. Here the CDR3 DNA reads TGTGCCAGCTCTCGGATAGCTCAAACCTACGAGCAGTACTTC. The whole variable domain, remainder taken from reference TRBV7-2 and TRBJ2-7, is GAGVSQSPSNKVTEKGKDVELRCDPISGHTALYWYRQSLGQGLEFLIYFQGNSAPDKSGLPSDRFSAERTGGSVSTLTIQRTQQEDSAVYLCASSRIAQTYEQYFGPGTRLTVT.

This rearrangement joins TRBV6-5 to TRBJ2-7, with 10 bases matching TRBD1. The germline gives CDR1 MNHEY, CDR2 SVGAGI. V was pared by 6 bases and J by 6 bases, with 8 bases of the junction left unmatched. The CDR3 totals 14 residues. As DNA, the CDR3 is TGTGCCAGCAGACAGGGACAGGGGAATGGCGAGCAGTACTTC. Its protein product is CASRQGQGNGEQYF.

The chain links TRBV7-9 to TRBJ1-6, with D possibly TRBD1 on 6 matching bases. CDR1 and CDR2 from the germline V gene are SEHNR and FQNEAQ (reference sequence). Trimming pared 6 bases from V and 9 bases from J, leaving 15 bases between. CDR3 length equals 14 residues. The CDR3 DNA is TGTGCCAGCAGTCCTGACAGGACCGTTTCACCCCTCCACTTT. Translated, it gives CASSPDRTVSPLHF.